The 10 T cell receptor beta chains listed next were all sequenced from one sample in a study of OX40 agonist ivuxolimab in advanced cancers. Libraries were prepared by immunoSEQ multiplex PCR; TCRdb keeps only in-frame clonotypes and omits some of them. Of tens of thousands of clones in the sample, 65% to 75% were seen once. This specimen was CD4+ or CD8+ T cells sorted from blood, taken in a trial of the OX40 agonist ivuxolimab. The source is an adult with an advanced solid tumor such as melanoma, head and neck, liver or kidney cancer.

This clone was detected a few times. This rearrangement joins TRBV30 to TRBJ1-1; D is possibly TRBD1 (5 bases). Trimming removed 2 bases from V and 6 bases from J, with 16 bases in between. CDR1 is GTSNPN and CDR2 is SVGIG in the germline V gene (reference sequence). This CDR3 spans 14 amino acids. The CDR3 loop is CAWSPRGELPEAFF. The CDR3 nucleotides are TGTGCCTGGAGTCCCCGGGGGGAGCTTCCTGAAGCTTTCTTT.

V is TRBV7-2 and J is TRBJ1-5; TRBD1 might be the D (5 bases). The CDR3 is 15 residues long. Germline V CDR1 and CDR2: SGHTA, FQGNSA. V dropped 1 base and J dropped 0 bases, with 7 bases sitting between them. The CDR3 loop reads CASSLEGTSNQPQHF. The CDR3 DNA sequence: TGTGCCAGCAGCTTAGAAGGGACTAGCAATCAGCCCCAGCATTTT.

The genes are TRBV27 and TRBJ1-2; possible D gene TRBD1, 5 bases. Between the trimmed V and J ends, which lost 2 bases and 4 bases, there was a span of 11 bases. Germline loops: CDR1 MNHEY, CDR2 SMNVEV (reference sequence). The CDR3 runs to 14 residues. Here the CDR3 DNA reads TGTGCCAGCAGTTTAGGTCGGGGGTTCTATGGCTACACCTTC. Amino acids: CASSLGRGFYGYTF.

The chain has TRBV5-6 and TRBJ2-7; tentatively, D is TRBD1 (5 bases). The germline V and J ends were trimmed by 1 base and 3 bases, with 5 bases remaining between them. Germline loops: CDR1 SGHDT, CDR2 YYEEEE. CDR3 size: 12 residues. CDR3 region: CASSLRGYEQYV. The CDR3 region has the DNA TGTGCCAGCAGCTTGAGGGGCTACGAGCAGTACGTC.

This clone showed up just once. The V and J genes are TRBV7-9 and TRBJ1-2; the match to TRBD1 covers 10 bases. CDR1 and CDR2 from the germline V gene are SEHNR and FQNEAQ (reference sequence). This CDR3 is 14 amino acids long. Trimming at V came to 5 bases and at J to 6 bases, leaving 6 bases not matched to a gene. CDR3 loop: CASSNRDRGDGYTF. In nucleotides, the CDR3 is TGTGCCAGCAGCAACCGGGACAGGGGCGATGGCTACACCTTC.

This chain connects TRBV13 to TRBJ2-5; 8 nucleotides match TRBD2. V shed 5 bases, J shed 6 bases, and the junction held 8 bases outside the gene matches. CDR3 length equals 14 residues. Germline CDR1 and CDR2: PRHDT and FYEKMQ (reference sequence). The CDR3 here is CASSRGLAGKTQYF. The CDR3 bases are TGTGCCAGCAGCCGAGGACTAGCTGGCAAGACCCAGTACTTC.

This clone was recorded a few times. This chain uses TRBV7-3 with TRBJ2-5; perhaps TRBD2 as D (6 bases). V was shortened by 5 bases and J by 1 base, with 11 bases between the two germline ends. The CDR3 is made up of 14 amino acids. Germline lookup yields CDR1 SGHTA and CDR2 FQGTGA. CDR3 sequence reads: CASSPGGAQETQYF. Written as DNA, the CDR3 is TGTGCCAGCAGCCCAGGCGGGGCCCAAGAGACCCAGTACTTC.

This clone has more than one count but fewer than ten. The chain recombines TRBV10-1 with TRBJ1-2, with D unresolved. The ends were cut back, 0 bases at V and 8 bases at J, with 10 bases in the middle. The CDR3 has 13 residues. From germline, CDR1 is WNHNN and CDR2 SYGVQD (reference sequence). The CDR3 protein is CASSESKGRGYTF. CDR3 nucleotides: TGCGCCAGCAGTGAGTCGAAAGGAAGGGGCTACACCTTC.

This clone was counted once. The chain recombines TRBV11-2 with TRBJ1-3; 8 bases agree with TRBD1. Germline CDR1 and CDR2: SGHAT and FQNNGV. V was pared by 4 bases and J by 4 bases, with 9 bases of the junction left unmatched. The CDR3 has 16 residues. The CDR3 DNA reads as TGTGCCAGCAGCTCCAGGACAGGGACGGCGGGAAACACCATATATTTT. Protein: CASSSRTGTAGNTIYF.

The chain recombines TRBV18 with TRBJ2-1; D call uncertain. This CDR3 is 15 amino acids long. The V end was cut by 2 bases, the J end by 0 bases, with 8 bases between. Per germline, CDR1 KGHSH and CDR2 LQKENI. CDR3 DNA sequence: TGTGCCAGCTCACCAACGGCAGACTCCTACAATGAGCAGTTCTTC. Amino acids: CASSPTADSYNEQFF. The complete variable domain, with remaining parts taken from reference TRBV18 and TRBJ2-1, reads NAGVMQNPRHLVRRRGQEARLRCSPMKGHSHVYWYRQLPEEGLKFMVYLQKENIIDESGMPKERFSAEFPKEGPSILRIQQVVRGDSAAYFCASSPTADSYNEQFFGPGTRLTVL.